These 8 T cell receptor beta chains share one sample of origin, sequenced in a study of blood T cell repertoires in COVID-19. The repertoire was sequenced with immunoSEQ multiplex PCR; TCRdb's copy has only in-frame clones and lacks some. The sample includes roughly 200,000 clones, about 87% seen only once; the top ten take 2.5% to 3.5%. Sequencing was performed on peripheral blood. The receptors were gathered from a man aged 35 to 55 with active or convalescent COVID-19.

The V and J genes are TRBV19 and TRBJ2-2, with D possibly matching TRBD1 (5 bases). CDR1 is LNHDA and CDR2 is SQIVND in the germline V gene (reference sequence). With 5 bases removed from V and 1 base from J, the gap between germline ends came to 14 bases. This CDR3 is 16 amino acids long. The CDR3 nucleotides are TGTGCCAGTAGTCCAGGGCGAACGATGAACACCGGGGAGCTGTTTTTT. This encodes CASSPGRTMNTGELFF.

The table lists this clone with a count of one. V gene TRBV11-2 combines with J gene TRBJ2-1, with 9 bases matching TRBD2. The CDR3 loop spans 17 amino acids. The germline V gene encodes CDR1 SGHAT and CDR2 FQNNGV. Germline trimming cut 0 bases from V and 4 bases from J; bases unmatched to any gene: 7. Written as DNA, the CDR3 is TGTGCCAGCAGCTTAGATCGGCCTAGCGGGGTGTACAATGAGCAGTTCTTC. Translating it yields CASSLDRPSGVYNEQFF.

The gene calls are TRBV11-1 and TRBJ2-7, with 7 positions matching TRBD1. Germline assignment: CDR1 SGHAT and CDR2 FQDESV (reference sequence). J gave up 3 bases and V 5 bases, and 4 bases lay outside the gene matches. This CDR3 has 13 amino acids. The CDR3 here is CASSRDSYYEQYF. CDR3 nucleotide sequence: TGTGCCAGCAGCCGGGACAGTTACTACGAGCAGTACTTC.

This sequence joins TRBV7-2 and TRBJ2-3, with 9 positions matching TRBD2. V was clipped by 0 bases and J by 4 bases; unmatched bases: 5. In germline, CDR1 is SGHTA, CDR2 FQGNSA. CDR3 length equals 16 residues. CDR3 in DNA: TGTGCCAGCAGCTTAGCGGGGCGGGGGGGCCCAGATACGCAGTATTTT. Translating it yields CASSLAGRGGPDTQYF.

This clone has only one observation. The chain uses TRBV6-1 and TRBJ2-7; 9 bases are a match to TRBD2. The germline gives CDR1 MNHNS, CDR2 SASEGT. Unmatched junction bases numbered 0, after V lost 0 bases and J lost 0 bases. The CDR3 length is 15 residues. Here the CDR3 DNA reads TGTGCCAGCAGTGAAGCTAGCGGGGGCTCCTACGAGCAGTACTTC. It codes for CASSEASGGSYEQYF.

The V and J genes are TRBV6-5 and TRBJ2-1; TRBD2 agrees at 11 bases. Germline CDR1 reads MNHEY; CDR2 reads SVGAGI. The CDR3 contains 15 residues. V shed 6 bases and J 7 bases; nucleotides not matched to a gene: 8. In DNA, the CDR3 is TGTGCCAGCAGACGCCTGGGACTAGCGGAAAATGAGCAGTTCTTC. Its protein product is CASRRLGLAENEQFF.

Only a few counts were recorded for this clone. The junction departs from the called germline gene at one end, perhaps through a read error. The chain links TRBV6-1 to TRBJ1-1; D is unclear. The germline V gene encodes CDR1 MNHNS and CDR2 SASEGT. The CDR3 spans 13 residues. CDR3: CASSEGGNTEAFF. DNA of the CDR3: TGTGCCAGCAGCGAAGGAGGGAACACTGAAGCTTTCTTT.

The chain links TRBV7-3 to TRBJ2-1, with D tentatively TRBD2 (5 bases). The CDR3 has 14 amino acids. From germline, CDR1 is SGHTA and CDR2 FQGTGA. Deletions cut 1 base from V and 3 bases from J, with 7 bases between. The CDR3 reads CASSLIAGYNEQFF. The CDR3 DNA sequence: TGTGCCAGCAGCTTAATTGCGGGCTACAATGAGCAGTTCTTC.